A selection of T cell receptor beta chains follows, all from one sample in a study of blood T cell repertoires in COVID-19. Method: immunoSEQ multiplex PCR; TCRdb's copy keeps in-frame clones and lacks some. The sample shows around 290,000 clones, 88% of them seen only once. The specimen was PBMCs or T cells enriched from blood (not recorded which). These receptors were obtained from a woman aged 30 to 39 who had recovered from COVID-19. Each CDR3 is given with its conserved first and last residue. A D gene is named only where the DNA matches it firmly. The listing skips clone size in some rows; elsewhere it reads once, few, many or a size class.

DNA: TGTGCCAGCAGCTTAGCGCAGGCAGGCAAATTCTATGGCTACACCTTC
CDR3: CASSLAQAGKFYGYTF
size: NA
D: NA
V: TRBV7-2
J: TRBJ1-2

DNA: TGTGCCAGCAGCTTCCGGGAAACGTGGACTGAAGCTTTCTTT
CDR3: CASSFRETWTEAFF
size: NA
D: NA
V: TRBV11-1
J: TRBJ1-1

DNA: TGCGCCAGCAGCCAAGATATAGCCCAACAAGAGACCCAGTACTTC
CDR3: CASSQDIAQQETQYF
size: NA
D: NA
V: TRBV4-1
J: TRBJ2-5

DNA: TGTGCCAGCAGTACCTTTCTAGGAGGCTACACCTTC
CDR3: CASSTFLGGYTF
size: NA
D: NA
V: TRBV27
J: TRBJ1-2

DNA: TGCGCCAGCAGCCAAGATCCCACAGGGGGCTTATTAGGCTACACCTTC
CDR3: CASSQDPTGGLLGYTF
size: few
D: TRBD1
V: TRBV4-1
J: TRBJ1-2

DNA: TGTGCCAGCAGCCTCACACAGGTTACTGAAAAACTGTTTTTT
CDR3: CASSLTQVTEKLFF
size: NA
D: NA
V: TRBV7-8
J: TRBJ1-4

DNA: TGTGCCAGCAGTGACTTAGGGACAGGGAAGGTCGAACCCTATGGCTACACCTTC
CDR3: CASSDLGTGKVEPYGYTF
size: NA
D: TRBD1
V: TRBV25-1
J: TRBJ1-2

DNA: TGTGCCAGCACTTCAGGGGCGCTCTCTGGAAACACCATATATTTT
CDR3: CASTSGALSGNTIYF
size: NA
D: NA
V: TRBV28
J: TRBJ1-3

DNA: TGTGCCAGTAGTCACTTAGGTCGGGCCAGGGGGAAGGAGAACACTGAAGCTTTCTTT
CDR3: CASSHLGRARGKENTEAFF
size: NA
D: TRBD1
V: TRBV19
J: TRBJ1-1

DNA: TGTGCCAGCATAGAGGGCCAAGTAGAGACCCAGTACTTC
CDR3: CASIEGQVETQYF
size: NA
D: NA
V: TRBV5-5
J: TRBJ2-5

DNA: TGTGCCAGCAGCTCGACAGGGGACGACACCGGGGAGCTGTTTTTT
CDR3: CASSSTGDDTGELFF
size: NA
D: TRBD1
V: TRBV5-5
J: TRBJ2-2

DNA: TGTGCCTGGAGACCCGGGGGGAGCACAGATACGCAGTATTTT
CDR3: CAWRPGGSTDTQYF
size: NA
D: TRBD2
V: TRBV30
J: TRBJ2-3

DNA: TGTGCCACCAGCCAAGACAGGGAATCCCACTATGGCTACACCTTC
CDR3: CATSQDRESHYGYTF
size: NA
D: TRBD1
V: TRBV15
J: TRBJ1-2

DNA: TGTGCCAGCAGCTTGGCGCAGACAGGGGAAGCTTTCTTT
CDR3: CASSLAQTGEAFF
size: NA
D: TRBD1
V: TRBV5-4
J: TRBJ1-1

DNA: TGTGCCAGCAGCGTAACAGGGGGACAGCCCCAGCATTTT
CDR3: CASSVTGGQPQHF
size: NA
D: TRBD1
V: TRBV9
J: TRBJ1-5

DNA: TGTGCCAGCTCACCAGGGGTAGCGGGGGACAATGAGCAGTTCTTC
CDR3: CASSPGVAGDNEQFF
size: NA
D: TRBD2
V: TRBV18
J: TRBJ2-1

DNA: TGTGCCATCAGTGAGTCAGGACAGGGCAATCAGCCCCAGCATTTT
CDR3: CAISESGQGNQPQHF
size: few
D: TRBD1
V: TRBV10-3
J: TRBJ1-5

DNA: TGTGCCAGCAGTTTCGATGGAGGCTATGGCTACACCTTC
CDR3: CASSFDGGYGYTF
size: few
D: NA
V: TRBV27
J: TRBJ1-2

DNA: TGTGCCAGCAGTGAATTCCAGGGGGCGTATCAGCCCCAGCATTTT
CDR3: CASSEFQGAYQPQHF
size: NA
D: TRBD1
V: TRBV6-1
J: TRBJ1-5

DNA: TGTGCCACCAGTGACCTGCGACAGGGGAACACCGGGGAGCTGTTTTTT
CDR3: CATSDLRQGNTGELFF
size: NA
D: TRBD1
V: TRBV24-1
J: TRBJ2-2

DNA: TGTGCCAGTATTGACACAGGGGGCGACTATGGCTACACCTTC
CDR3: CASIDTGGDYGYTF
size: NA
D: TRBD1
V: TRBV19
J: TRBJ1-2

DNA: TGTGCCAGCAGCTTAAGTTTGGGGACAGGGGGCCTCCGCTACGAGCAGTACTTC
CDR3: CASSLSLGTGGLRYEQYF
size: NA
D: TRBD1
V: TRBV11-2
J: TRBJ2-7

DNA: TGTGCCAGTAGTATGCTGCGGGGGACAGGGTCCAATGAGCAGTTCTTC
CDR3: CASSMLRGTGSNEQFF
size: NA
D: TRBD1
V: TRBV19
J: TRBJ2-1

DNA: TGTGCCAGCAGCTCCCTTAGCGGGGCGACAGATACGCAGTATTTT
CDR3: CASSSLSGATDTQYF
size: NA
D: TRBD2
V: TRBV6-4
J: TRBJ2-3

DNA: TGTGCCAGCAGTAATTACCGGAACAGGGGACCCTACGAGCAGTACTTC
CDR3: CASSNYRNRGPYEQYF
size: once
D: TRBD1
V: TRBV2
J: TRBJ2-7

DNA: TGTGCCAGCAGCCTGGGCAGGTCTCTCAATGAGCAGTTCTTC
CDR3: CASSLGRSLNEQFF
size: once
D: NA
V: TRBV5-5
J: TRBJ2-1

DNA: TGTGCCAGCTCACCTCTACCGGGAGGGCTCCGCTCCTACGAGCAGTACTTC
CDR3: CASSPLPGGLRSYEQYF
size: NA
D: TRBD2
V: TRBV18
J: TRBJ2-7